This paragraph reports one TCR beta chain. Antigen unknown. Time point noted: newly diagnosed GD, antithyroid drugs for less than 3 months. RNA isolated from PBMCs was used to make the TCR library. These data originate in a study of regulatory T cells in long-lasting Graves disease. Looking at the study overall: Antithyroid drug exposure in newly diagnosed Graves' patients had lasted under 3 months. The study, taken as a whole, reports: Reduced TCR diversity was observed in persistent Graves' patients versus newly diagnosed patients. Clonotypes that were public and shared totalled fewer than 3,500 in persistent patients versus 966 in new patients.

Investigators prepared the TCR beta libraries by applying iRepertoire HTBI primers and Arm-PCR of CDR3 regions. TCRdb reprocessed the multiplex PCR reads with MiXCR, giving one entry per CDR3 protein. The repertoire holds more than 400,000 distinct CDR3 sequences, with 15% to 20% as singletons. These records were also assigned to another study, of T cells in Graves' hyperthyroidism and ophthalmopathy. That report notes: Stable disease denoted Graves' hyperthyroidism without ophthalmopathy progression within 18 months.

This material consisted of peripheral blood mononuclear cells (PBMCs), taken at new diagnosis, from a patient treated with antithyroid drugs. This clonotype originated in a middle-aged man with Graves disease.

The CDR3 region has the DNA TGTGCCAGCAGTGAATTGCTAGCGGGGATCCGGGCCACGCAGTATTTT. Translating it yields CASSELLAGIRATQYF. The rearrangement links TRBV2 to TRBJ2-3, with 9 bases identical to TRBD2. V lost 2 bases to trimming and J lost 9 bases; unmatched junction nucleotides: 12. The CDR3 extends over 16 amino acids. Looked up from germline, CDR1 is SNHLY and CDR2 is FYNNEI.